Given below is one TCR beta chain in context. Its antigen remains undetermined. Base qualities are not provided; no much larger clone lies one nucleotide away. Libraries were constructed by the immunoSEQ multiplex PCR assay. Alongside a 770-gene immune expression panel, the team sequenced the T-cell receptor beta chain repertoire. TCRdb took over this immuneACCESS table, retaining in-frame rearrangements with V and J assigned. Such tables are incomplete; in checked studies, under half of the missing clones stem from an unresolved V gene, and the remainder is unexplained. For this sample there are a few thousand clones; around three quarters appear just once. Under 6.5% of the sample belongs to the ten largest clones. The cohort comprised over 35 patients with surgically resected non-small-cell lung cancer who had both primary tumor and brain metastasis specimens. Tumor specimens were archival formalin-fixed, paraffin-embedded tissues.

This record belongs to a study of brain metastases from non-small cell lung cancer (dated by TCRdb to the late 2010s). About the study as a whole: The study profiled the immune microenvironment of paired resected primary tumors and brain metastases from non-small-cell lung cancer patients. What the authors observed across the whole study: T-cell clones appeared expanded in about 60% of brain metastases relative to the matched primary tumors. T-cell infiltration was lower in brain metastases than in primary tumors (P < 0.001). Paired brain metastases and primary tumors largely shared TCR repertoires, although T-cell densities in the metastases were sparse.

The CDR3 sequence holds 13 residues, the cysteine and phenylalanine included. Of the read, only the CDR3 DNA is kept; its 39 bases are in frame from base 1. V trim: 6 bases; J trim: 3 bases; unmatched bases: 1. The chain is assembled from TRBV12-3 or TRBV12-4 and TRBJ2-5, and 10 junction bases match TRBD1. Sequencing was performed on primary lung tumor tissue. The cell subset or site label, as the study defines it: primary lung tumor paired with brain metastasis. The sequence derives from a donor aged 40 or older with non-small cell lung cancer. The DNA reads TGTGCCAGCAGGGGGACAGGGGAAGAGACCCAGTACTTC. The encoded protein is CASRGTGEETQYF.